The 30 T cell receptor beta chains below were found in one sample sequenced in a study of T cells after yellow fever vaccination. One entry per CDR3 protein results from TCRdb running MiXCR on the 5' RACE reads. This table has a few hundred thousand distinct CDR3 sequences, approximately 3.9% appearing once. The sequenced sample was PBMCs, obtained on the day of the yellow fever booster vaccination. Receptors were obtained from a man aged 18 to 30 who received the YFV17D yellow fever vaccine.

This clonotype was counted between two and nine times. The J gene is TRBJ2-1, the V gene TRBV4-1; 10 bases are a match to TRBD1. The CDR3 totals 16 residues. The V gene's germline CDR1 is MGHRA and CDR2 YSYEKL. V trimming: 1 base; J trimming: 8 bases; junction bases outside the gene matches: 8. CDR3 in DNA: TGCGCCAGCAGCCAAGGAGGCCGGGACAGGGGCGATGAGCAGTTCTTC. This sequence encodes CASSQGGRDRGDEQFF.

This clonotype was detected ten times or more. The chain links TRBV7-2 to TRBJ2-1; tentative D call: TRBD2 (5 bases). Trimming took off 5 bases at V and 8 bases at J, with 13 bases between the two ends. The CDR3 is 13 residues long. CDR1 SGHTA and CDR2 FQGNSA come from the germline V gene. The CDR3 protein is CASSPPARDEQFF. The DNA for the CDR3 is TGTGCCAGCAGCCCTCCGGCGAGGGATGAGCAGTTCTTC.

This clonotype was observed a handful of times. The V and J genes are TRBV4-2 and TRBJ2-1, with 11 bases matching TRBD2. V shed 3 bases, J shed 2 bases, and the junction held 3 bases outside the gene matches. This CDR3 is 16 amino acids long. Germline assignment: CDR1 LGHNA and CDR2 YNFKEQ. The CDR3 here is CASSHQLAGAYNEQFF. The CDR3 bases are TGTGCCAGCAGCCACCAACTAGCGGGGGCCTACAATGAGCAGTTCTTC.

This clonotype occurred many times. The chain uses TRBV12-3 or TRBV12-4 and TRBJ2-2; 8 bases align to TRBD1. J was trimmed by 3 bases and V by 3 bases; bases with no gene match: 6. This CDR3 spans 16 amino acids. The CDR3 sequence: CASSFFWTGHTGELFF. Written as DNA, the CDR3 is TGTGCCAGCAGTTTCTTCTGGACAGGGCACACCGGGGAGCTGTTTTTT.

This clonotype was detected a few times. CDR3 residues: CSARVSGVLYNEQFF. In DNA form, the CDR3 reads TGCAGTGCTAGAGTATCCGGGGTACTCTACAATGAGCAGTTCTTC. V and J are TRBV20-1 and TRBJ2-1; TRBD2 might be the D (5 bases). Trimming shortened V by 1 base and J by 3 bases, and 13 bases separated the two germline ends. There are 15 residues in the CDR3. Germline assignment: CDR1 DFQATT and CDR2 SNEGSKA (reference sequence).

This clonotype was seen at least ten times. The chain recombines TRBV5-1 with TRBJ2-3; D gene uncertain. The CDR3 sequence is 16 residues long. Germline assignment: CDR1 SGHRS and CDR2 YFSETQ. Trimming removed 1 base at V and 0 bases at J, with 12 bases between. The CDR3 spells CASSLKGSHSTDTQYF. The CDR3 DNA is TGCGCCAGCAGCTTGAAAGGGTCCCATAGCACAGATACGCAGTATTTT.

This clonotype was seen at least ten times. The gene calls are TRBV20-1 and TRBJ2-1; 9 bases agree with TRBD2. This CDR3 region has 12 residues. CDR1 is DFQATT and CDR2 is SNEGSKA in the germline V gene (reference sequence). Unmatched junction bases numbered 0, after V lost 2 bases and J lost 7 bases. The CDR3 region is CSARSGGNEQFF. The DNA for the CDR3 is TGCAGTGCTAGAAGCGGGGGGAATGAGCAGTTCTTC.

There are many counts of this clonotype. V and J are TRBV9 and TRBJ2-2, with D possibly TRBD2 on 6 matching bases. CDR1 is SGDLS, CDR2 YYNGEE, per germline. The CDR3 is 13 amino acids. The V gene lost 3 bases and the J gene lost 6 bases, with 9 bases spanning the gap. The CDR3 DNA reads TGTGCCAGCAGCGCGACTAGTCCCGGGGAGCTGTTTTTT. Protein sequence: CASSATSPGELFF.

This clonotype has a count of ten or more. The rearrangement uses TRBV3-1 and TRBJ2-7; TRBD1 matches at 7 bases. In germline, CDR1 is LGHDT, CDR2 YNNKEL (reference sequence). CDR3 length equals 14 residues. After removal of 4 bases from V and 2 bases from J, the junction contained 5 bases not matched to a gene. As DNA, the CDR3 is TGTGCCAGCAGCCCTTGGGACAGAACCTACGAGCAGTACTTC. This sequence encodes CASSPWDRTYEQYF.

This clonotype turned up a few times. The chain couples TRBV24-1 to TRBJ2-3; D is perhaps TRBD1 (6 bases). The V and J ends lost 4 bases and 2 bases respectively, with 15 bases between them. The CDR3 sequence is 16 residues long. Germline V gene lookup returns CDR1 KGHDR and CDR2 SFDVKD. This CDR3 reads CATSDRTQGLTDTQYF. CDR3 nucleotide sequence: TGTGCCACCAGTGACAGAACTCAGGGGCTCACAGATACGCAGTATTTT.

At least ten counts were recorded for this clonotype. This chain connects TRBV7-2 to TRBJ2-2; D is unresolved. With 3 bases removed from V and 6 bases from J, the gap between germline ends came to 8 bases. Germline-derived CDR1 and CDR2 are SGHTA and FQGNSA. This CDR3 spans 13 amino acids. CDR3 nucleotide sequence: TGTGCCAGCAGCTTCTATCGGGCCGGGGAGCTGTTTTTT. Its translation is CASSFYRAGELFF.

This clonotype was seen more than once but under ten times. V gene TRBV5-1 combines with J gene TRBJ2-3; D perhaps matches TRBD1 (5 bases). Deletions cut 3 bases from V and 6 bases from J, with 14 bases between. Germline V gives CDR1 SGHRS, CDR2 YFSETQ. This CDR3 contains 14 residues. CDR3 nucleotides: TGCGCCAGCAGCTCCGTGTCAGGGTTGGATACGCAGTATTTT. Translating gives CASSSVSGLDTQYF.

This chain uses TRBV7-9 with TRBJ2-1; TRBD2 aligns across 10 bases. This CDR3 region has 15 residues. V shed 2 bases and J 6 bases; nucleotides not matched to a gene: 4. From germline, CDR1 is SEHNR and CDR2 FQNEAQ (reference sequence). The CDR3 DNA reads as TGTGCCAGCAGCTTAAATAGCGGGGGGACCAATGAGCAGTTCTTC. Its protein product is CASSLNSGGTNEQFF. Using reference TRBV7-9 and TRBJ2-1 for the parts outside the CDR3, the full variable domain is DTGVSQNPRHKITKRGQNVTFRCDPISEHNRLYWYRQTLGQGPEFLTYFQNEAQLEKSRLLSDRFSAERPKGSFSTLEIQRTEQGDSAMYLCASSLNSGGTNEQFFGPGTRLTVL.

This clonotype was counted between two and nine times. The V and J genes are TRBV5-1 and TRBJ1-1; the D is unclear. Per the germline V gene, CDR1 is SGHRS and CDR2 is YFSETQ. The V gene lost 0 bases and the J gene lost 2 bases, with 8 bases spanning the gap. This CDR3 has 14 amino acids. The CDR3 sequence: CASSLAMENTEAFF. The CDR3 DNA is TGCGCCAGCAGCTTGGCCATGGAAAACACTGAAGCTTTCTTT.

This clonotype occurred many times. V is TRBV12-3 or TRBV12-4 and J is TRBJ2-7, with D unresolved. The CDR3 sequence is 12 residues long. Trimming took off 2 bases at V and 3 bases at J, with 5 bases between the two ends. The CDR3 DNA follows: TGTGCCAGCAGTTTAAGTCTCTACGAGCAGTACTTC. Amino acids: CASSLSLYEQYF.

This clonotype was seen repeatedly, ten times or more. The J gene is TRBJ1-4, the V gene TRBV4-2; 9 bases are shared with TRBD1. This CDR3 region has 17 residues. CDR1 is LGHNA, CDR2 YNFKEQ, per germline. The V segment lost 1 base and the J segment 0 bases; nucleotides outside the gene matches: 3. The CDR3 region is CASSQAQGAATNEKLFF. The DNA of the CDR3 is TGTGCCAGCAGCCAAGCACAGGGGGCTGCAACTAATGAAAAACTGTTTTTT.

This clonotype was seen only a few times. The chain links TRBV6-2 or TRBV6-3 to TRBJ2-6; D call uncertain. Germline assignment: CDR1 MNHEY and CDR2 SVGEGT. V gave up 11 bases and J gave up 3 bases, with 17 bases separating them. The length of the CDR3 is 15 residues. CDR3 sequence (DNA): TGTGCCGGAACCCGGGCGACCGGTGGGGCCAACGTCCTGACTTTC. Translating it yields CAGTRATGGANVLTF.

As DNA, the CDR3 is TGCAGTGCTGAGGACAGGCCCTACGAGCAGTACTTC. Its translation is CSAEDRPYEQYF. The chain joins TRBV20-1 to TRBJ2-7; 7 bases fit TRBD1. Germline assignment: CDR1 DFQATT and CDR2 SNEGSKA (reference sequence). The CDR3 loop spans 12 amino acids. J was trimmed by 2 bases and V by 5 bases; bases with no gene match: 3.

DNA for the CDR3: TGTGCCAGCAGCCAAGAGAAGAGGACTGAAGCTTTCTTT. This translates into CASSQEKRTEAFF. The chain links TRBV4-2 to TRBJ1-1; D is ambiguous. Germline CDR1 LGHNA, CDR2 YNFKEQ. This CDR3 is 13 amino acids long. With 0 bases removed from V and 5 bases from J, the gap between germline ends came to 7 bases.

The CDR3 DNA follows: TGTGCCATCAGTGGACAGGGAGGGACCGGGGAGCTGTTTTTT. It yields the protein CAISGQGGTGELFF. This sequence joins TRBV10-3 and TRBJ2-2; D is perhaps TRBD1 or TRBD2 (7 bases each). Trimming pared 4 bases from V and 5 bases from J, leaving 11 bases between. CDR1 ENHRY and CDR2 SYGVKD come from the germline V gene. The CDR3 sequence is 14 residues long.

The rearrangement links TRBV3-1 to TRBJ2-3, with 7 bases that match TRBD2. V lost 6 bases to trimming and J lost 2 bases; unmatched junction nucleotides: 8. CDR3 length: 15 amino acids. Germline assignment: CDR1 LGHDT and CDR2 YNNKEL (reference sequence). CDR3 region: CASSPTAGSTDTQYF. CDR3 DNA sequence: TGTGCCAGCAGTCCTACAGCGGGGTCCACAGATACGCAGTATTTT.

This clonotype was found many times. The chain is built from TRBV5-1 and TRBJ2-5; D remains ambiguous. Trimming removed 2 bases at V and 4 bases at J, with 3 bases between. The CDR3 length is 11 residues. Germline CDR1 is SGHRS and CDR2 is YFSETQ. This CDR3 reads CASSFLETQYF. In DNA, the CDR3 is TGCGCCAGCAGCTTTTTAGAGACCCAGTACTTC. Full variable domain (missing parts from reference TRBV5-1 and TRBJ2-5): KAGVTQTPRYLIKTRGQQVTLSCSPISGHRSVSWYQQTPGQGLQFLFEYFSETQRNKGNFPGRFSGRQFSNSRSEMNVSTLELGDSALYLCASSFLETQYFGPGTRLLVL.

The gene calls are TRBV12-3 or TRBV12-4 and TRBJ2-1, with 8 bases identical to TRBD2. V lost 1 base and J lost 9; bases outside the gene matches: 8. There are 15 residues in the CDR3. The DNA for the CDR3 is TGTGCCAGCAGTTTAGGGCCCGGGGGGGCGGGTGAGCAGTTCTTC. Translating gives CASSLGPGGAGEQFF.

Many counts were recorded for this clonotype. CDR3 in amino acids: CSAGARGETQYF. CDR3 nucleotide sequence: TGCAGCGCCGGGGCGAGGGGGGAGACCCAGTACTTC. The rearrangement joins TRBV29-1 to TRBJ2-5; a weak D match, TRBD1 (6 bases). Germline loops: CDR1 SQVTM, CDR2 ANQGSEA. This CDR3 contains 12 residues. V gave up 7 bases and J gave up 5 bases, with 14 bases separating them.

This clonotype appeared many times. V gene TRBV25-1 combines with J gene TRBJ2-1, with TRBD1 matching over 7 bases. V lost 2 bases, J lost 10 bases, and 8 bases stayed unmatched. The germline V gene encodes CDR1 MGHDK and CDR2 SYGVNS. The CDR3 runs to 14 residues. The CDR3 DNA follows: TGTGCCAGCAGTGAAACCCAGACAGGGTACGAGCAGTTCTTC. It encodes CASSETQTGYEQFF.

The table lists this clonotype with many counts. The chain is built from TRBV7-6 and TRBJ2-1, with 8 positions matching TRBD2. Germline CDR1 reads SGHVS; CDR2 reads FNYEAQ. V trimming: 2 bases; J trimming: 6 bases; junction bases outside the gene matches: 9. CDR3 size: 16 residues. In nucleotides, the CDR3 is TGTGCCAGCAGCTTATACGCGGGGGGTAGTACCAATGAGCAGTTCTTC. This translates into CASSLYAGGSTNEQFF.

This chain links TRBV27 with TRBJ1-5; D remains ambiguous. Germline V gene sequence: CDR1 MNHEY, CDR2 SMNVEV (reference sequence). The CDR3 loop spans 14 amino acids. V lost 4 bases and J 6 bases, leaving 13 bases between the germline ends. CDR3 protein: CASSSLGSRQPQHF. The CDR3 DNA is TGTGCCAGCAGTTCGTTAGGGTCGCGTCAGCCCCAGCATTTT.

This clonotype has more than one count but fewer than ten. The rearrangement joins TRBV6-2 or TRBV6-3 to TRBJ2-1; D may be TRBD1 or TRBD2 (5 bases each). Per germline, CDR1 MNHEY and CDR2 SVGEGT. This CDR3 has 13 amino acids. The germline V and J ends were trimmed by 6 bases and 7 bases, with 13 bases remaining between them. Here the CDR3 reads CASSRDPRNEQFF. The CDR3 DNA is TGTGCCAGCAGCAGGGACCCCCGGAATGAGCAGTTCTTC.

There are a few counts of this clonotype. The genes are TRBV9 and TRBJ2-5, with 7 bases that match TRBD1. There are 19 residues in the CDR3. The V gene end was trimmed by 0 bases and the J gene end by 0 bases; junction bases not matched to a gene: 14. Germline lookup yields CDR1 SGDLS and CDR2 YYNGEE. CDR3 sequence (DNA): TGTGCCAGCAGCGTAGCGATGCCCGGACAGGCTGGGGACCAAGAGACCCAGTACTTC. Translated, it gives CASSVAMPGQAGDQETQYF.

This clonotype was recorded many times. The chain uses TRBV2 and TRBJ1-2; possibly TRBD1 for D (5 bases). Between the trimmed V and J ends, which lost 6 bases and 9 bases, there was a span of 23 bases. The CDR3 covers 15 residues. The germline gives CDR1 SNHLY, CDR2 FYNNEI. The CDR3 bases are TGTGCCAGCAGCCGTGCACAGGCTGCCCGAGGAAGCTACACCTTC. Protein product: CASSRAQAARGSYTF.